The 30 T cell receptor beta chains in this list originate from one sample, sequenced in a study of shared clonotypes between healthy human individuals. CD45RO-negative CD8 cells positively selected for CCR7 made up the naive population, which excluded terminally differentiated effector memory CD45RA+ cells. Sequencing used immunoSEQ multiplex PCR; TCRdb keeps in-frame clones, though not all of them. In the table there are millions of clones, roughly 91% of which are singletons. Material: naive CD8+ T cells from PBMCs. These receptors all stem from a man aged 18-30 years in good health. Some clones in this sample may be carry-over from other donors' samples.

The rearrangement uses TRBV5-4 and TRBJ2-5; 11 bases map to TRBD2. The CDR3 covers 17 residues. Germline V gene sequence: CDR1 SGHNT, CDR2 YYREEE (reference sequence). V trimming: 4 bases; J trimming: 0 bases; junction bases outside the gene matches: 8. DNA for the CDR3: TGTGCCAGCAGCCCGGGACTAGCGGAGACGTACCAAGAGACCCAGTACTTC. Protein sequence: CASSPGLAETYQETQYF.

This rearrangement joins TRBV7-6 to TRBJ1-4, with D possibly TRBD1 on 6 matching bases. CDR3 length: 16 amino acids. V lost 0 bases to trimming and J lost 4 bases, with 12 bases between them. Germline V CDR1 and CDR2: SGHVS, FNYEAQ. The CDR3 DNA reads as TGTGCCAGCAGCTTAGCCGTCCGACAGGATAATGAAAAACTGTTTTTT. Its protein is CASSLAVRQDNEKLFF.

This clone was detected once. Distinct nucleotide sequences in the sample also encode this CDR3. The rearrangement links TRBV7-3 to TRBJ1-5; D is ambiguous. Germline V gene sequence: CDR1 SGHTA, CDR2 FQGTGA. The CDR3 consists of 13 residues. The ends were cut back, 4 bases at V and 2 bases at J, with 6 bases in the middle. The CDR3 loop is CASSSGGNQPQHF. The CDR3 nucleotides are TGTGCCAGCAGCTCCGGGGGCAATCAGCCCCAGCATTTT.

The genes are TRBV18 and TRBJ1-4; D is uncertain. Germline V CDR1 and CDR2: KGHSH, LQKENI. V dropped 2 bases and J dropped 8 bases, with 12 bases sitting between them. The CDR3 has 14 residues. This CDR3 is CASSPLGVMEKLFF. Written as DNA, the CDR3 is TGTGCCAGCTCACCATTGGGTGTTATGGAAAAACTGTTTTTT. Full variable domain (missing parts from reference TRBV18 and TRBJ1-4): NAGVMQNPRHLVRRRGQEARLRCSPMKGHSHVYWYRQLPEEGLKFMVYLQKENIIDESGMPKERFSAEFPKEGPSILRIQQVVRGDSAAYFCASSPLGVMEKLFFGSGTQLSVL.

The V call is TRBV7-9, the J call TRBJ1-3, with unresolved D. This CDR3 is 15 amino acids long. Germline V gene data show CDR1 as SEHNR and CDR2 as FQNEAQ (reference sequence). The V gene lost 4 bases and the J gene lost 0 bases, with 10 bases spanning the gap. The CDR3 sequence: CASSSLISSGNTIYF. The CDR3 DNA reads as TGTGCCAGCAGCTCGCTAATAAGCTCTGGAAACACCATATATTTT.

The V call is TRBV6-5, the J call TRBJ1-2, with D possibly being TRBD1 (6 bases). This CDR3 has 15 residues. The germline gives CDR1 MNHEY, CDR2 SVGAGI. The DNA for the CDR3 is TGTGCTACAGGGTCGGTCGCGTTCGAGGACTATGGCTACACCTTC. Its translation: CATGSVAFEDYGYTF.

This clone was seen a few times. This rearrangement joins TRBV30 to TRBJ1-1; 8 bases match TRBD1. The CDR3 consists of 13 residues. The junction had 10 bases not matched to a gene; V was cut back by 5 bases and J by 8 bases. Per germline, CDR1 GTSNPN and CDR2 SVGIG (reference sequence). Here the CDR3 reads CAWHFGTGIEAFF. The CDR3 bases are TGTGCCTGGCACTTCGGGACAGGTATCGAAGCTTTCTTT.

V gene TRBV7-6 combines with J gene TRBJ2-7; 8 bases align to TRBD2. The CDR3 covers 14 residues. From germline, CDR1 is SGHVS and CDR2 FNYEAQ. Trimming removed 4 bases from V and 2 bases from J; junction bases left unmatched: 4. The CDR3 region is CASSSGGLAYEQYF. Written as DNA, the CDR3 is TGTGCCAGCAGCTCGGGGGGACTAGCCTACGAGCAGTACTTC.

The rearrangement joins TRBV11-2 to TRBJ1-3; maybe TRBD1 (5 bases). The CDR3 totals 18 residues. CDR1 is SGHAT, CDR2 FQNNGV, per germline. Trimming left V 5 bases short and J 0 bases short, with 20 bases between. The CDR3 DNA follows: TGTGCCAGCAGCCCCCCCGGGACCCGACCCATCTCTGGAAACACCATATATTTT. It translates to CASSPPGTRPISGNTIYF.

This chain links TRBV16 with TRBJ2-5; 10 bases align to TRBD1. J lost 4 bases, V lost 8 bases, and 7 bases had no gene match. Germline CDR1 reads KGHSY; CDR2 reads FQNENV. CDR3 length equals 14 residues. CDR3 amino acids: CASRGTGVGETQYF. The CDR3 coding sequence is TGTGCCAGCCGCGGGACAGGGGTAGGAGAGACCCAGTACTTC.

J is TRBJ1-4 and V is TRBV27; D is unresolved. The CDR3 loop spans 15 amino acids. The V and J ends lost 3 bases and 3 bases respectively, with 11 bases between them. Germline CDR1 MNHEY, CDR2 SMNVEV (reference sequence). The CDR3 coding sequence is TGTGCCAGCAGTTTGAGCTTCGGGGCTAATGAAAAACTGTTTTTT. As protein: CASSLSFGANEKLFF.

This clone is a singleton in its sample. This chain links TRBV28 with TRBJ2-2, with a possible D match to TRBD2 (5 bases). From germline, CDR1 is MDHEN and CDR2 SYDVKM. The CDR3 runs to 15 residues. V dropped 3 bases and J dropped 8 bases, with 16 bases sitting between them. The CDR3 reads CASSFLRTEEGELFF. Written as DNA, the CDR3 is TGTGCCAGCAGTTTCCTTCGGACGGAGGAAGGGGAGCTGTTTTTT.

J is TRBJ2-7 and V is TRBV11-2; 13 bases line up with TRBD2. Germline CDR1 SGHAT, CDR2 FQNNGV. J was trimmed by 5 bases and V by 7 bases; bases with no gene match: 8. CDR3 length: 15 amino acids. This CDR3 reads CASIRTSGRSHEQYF. The CDR3 nucleotides read TGTGCCAGCATTCGGACTAGCGGGAGATCCCACGAGCAGTACTTC.

The J gene is TRBJ1-5, the V gene TRBV6-6; D is ambiguous. The germline V gene has CDR1 MNHNY and CDR2 SVGAGI (reference sequence). The V and J ends lost 5 bases and 5 bases respectively, with 13 bases between them. The CDR3 consists of 14 residues. The CDR3 protein is CASSTAKGDQPQHF. The CDR3 DNA is TGTGCCAGCAGTACGGCCAAGGGAGATCAGCCCCAGCATTTT.

CDR3 nucleotides: TGTGCCAGCAGTTACTTTGGGACTAGCGGCACAGATACGCAGTATTTT. It is translated as CASSYFGTSGTDTQYF. This rearrangement joins TRBV6-5 to TRBJ2-3, with 10 bases lining up with TRBD2. This CDR3 contains 16 residues. Germline trimming cut 1 base from V and 1 base from J; bases unmatched to any gene: 2. The germline gives CDR1 MNHEY, CDR2 SVGAGI.

This chain joins TRBV7-9 and TRBJ2-1; the match to TRBD1 covers 7 bases. CDR3 length equals 14 residues. Germline CDR1 SEHNR, CDR2 FQNEAQ (reference sequence). V dropped 10 bases and J dropped 4; count of bases not matched to a gene: 10. The DNA for the CDR3 is TGTGCCACCCAAAAACGGGACAGTTACAATGAGCAGTTCTTC. Encoded protein: CATQKRDSYNEQFF.

The chain carries TRBV7-6 and TRBJ2-3, with 9 bases fitting TRBD2. This CDR3 is built from 16 residues. Per germline, CDR1 SGHVS and CDR2 FNYEAQ. The junction had 6 bases not matched to a gene; V was cut back by 1 base and J by 4 bases. The CDR3 reads CASSLGREGTPDTQYF. CDR3 DNA sequence: TGTGCCAGCAGCTTAGGGCGGGAGGGCACCCCAGATACGCAGTATTTT.

Comment on this clone: This CDR3 is also generated by other DNA sequences in the sample. The genes are TRBV7-2 and TRBJ2-1, with 11 bases fitting TRBD2. CDR1 is SGHTA and CDR2 is FQGNSA in the germline V gene. The CDR3 loop spans 15 amino acids. Germline trimming cut 3 bases from V and 4 bases from J; bases unmatched to any gene: 2. CDR3 protein: CASSFGTSGYNEQFF. CDR3 coding DNA: TGTGCCAGCAGCTTTGGGACTAGCGGATACAATGAGCAGTTCTTC.

The V call is TRBV10-2, the J call TRBJ2-6, with 8 bases lining up with TRBD1. This CDR3 has 16 residues. V lost 4 bases to trimming and J lost 2 bases; unmatched junction nucleotides: 4. CDR1 is WSHSY, CDR2 SAAADI, per germline. The CDR3 bases are TGCGCCAGCAGTGGTGTCAGGGGGCCTGGGGCCAACGTCCTGACTTTC. Its translation is CASSGVRGPGANVLTF.

This clone was seen just once. The DNA for the CDR3 is TGTGCCAGCCCTCCTCCGGGAGACTACGAGCAGTACTTC. Residues: CASPPPGDYEQYF. The chain employs TRBV6-1 and TRBJ2-7, with D possibly being TRBD2 (6 bases). Germline V gene sequence: CDR1 MNHNS, CDR2 SASEGT. The CDR3 is made up of 13 amino acids. V shed 8 bases and J shed 3 bases, with 14 bases lying between them.

The chain uses TRBV7-2 and TRBJ2-5; 14 nucleotides match TRBD2. Unmatched junction bases numbered 10, after V lost 3 bases and J lost 4 bases. Germline values: CDR1 SGHTA, CDR2 FQGNSA. This CDR3 contains 18 residues. CDR3 sequence: CASSFGTSGRGAGETQYF. The DNA of the CDR3 is TGTGCCAGCAGCTTCGGGACTAGCGGGAGAGGGGCCGGAGAGACCCAGTACTTC.

This clone was observed a few times. The chain employs TRBV29-1 and TRBJ1-1; TRBD1 might be the D (6 bases). In germline, CDR1 is SQVTM, CDR2 ANQGSEA. Trimming left V 5 bases short and J 5 bases short, with 12 bases between. This CDR3 has 12 residues. The CDR3 coding sequence is TGCAGCGTTCTTGCAGGGGTGACTGAAGCTTTCTTT. This sequence encodes CSVLAGVTEAFF.

The J gene is TRBJ1-1, the V gene TRBV4-3, with D possibly being TRBD1 (5 bases). The V and J ends lost 3 bases and 5 bases respectively, with 16 bases between them. The germline V gene has CDR1 LGHNA and CDR2 YSLEER. The CDR3 loop spans 15 amino acids. In nucleotides, the CDR3 is TGCGCCAGCAGCCAGGAACCCGCCGGGGGTACTGAAGCTTTCTTT. Translation gives CASSQEPAGGTEAFF.

Remarks on this clone: Distinct nucleotide sequences in the sample also encode this CDR3. The chain recombines TRBV27 with TRBJ2-3; D is undetermined. The length of the CDR3 is 14 residues. In germline, CDR1 is MNHEY, CDR2 SMNVEV (reference sequence). V was clipped by 0 bases and J by 1 base, with 5 bases between them. In nucleotides, the CDR3 is TGTGCCAGCAGTTTATCCGCGGGCACAGATACGCAGTATTTT. Amino acids: CASSLSAGTDTQYF.

The chain couples TRBV28 to TRBJ2-7; possible D gene TRBD1, 5 bases. Trimming removed 7 bases at V and 0 bases at J, with 13 bases between. The CDR3 runs 14 residues. Looked up from germline, CDR1 is MDHEN and CDR2 is SYDVKM. DNA of the CDR3: TGTGCCAGCACCTCGACAGCCCTCTCCTACGAGCAGTACTTC. Protein: CASTSTALSYEQYF.

This clone has a single count. The V call is TRBV7-9, the J call TRBJ1-3, with TRBD1 matching over 8 bases. The CDR3 sequence is 16 residues long. Germline V gene sequence: CDR1 SEHNR, CDR2 FQNEAQ (reference sequence). The V segment lost 5 bases and the J segment 4 bases; nucleotides outside the gene matches: 10. CDR3 sequence reads: CASSQSQGAFGNTIYF. The CDR3 nucleotides read TGTGCCAGCAGCCAGAGTCAGGGGGCGTTCGGAAACACCATATATTTT.

This chain connects TRBV19 to TRBJ2-7; TRBD2 agrees at 9 bases. Trimming took 5 bases from V and 0 from J; bases not matched to a gene: 5. CDR1 is LNHDA and CDR2 is SQIVND in the germline V gene (reference sequence). The CDR3 has 15 amino acids. CDR3 sequence: CASSRTSGSSYEQYF. The CDR3 nucleotides are TGTGCCAGTAGTCGAACTAGCGGGTCCTCCTACGAGCAGTACTTC.

The chain has TRBV27 and TRBJ2-7, with D perhaps given as TRBD1 or TRBD2 (5 bases each). CDR1 and CDR2 (germline): MNHEY, SMNVEV (reference sequence). The length of the CDR3 is 14 residues. V was shortened by 0 bases and J by 9 bases, with 15 bases between the two germline ends. CDR3 nucleotide sequence: TGTGCCAGCAGTTTATCAGGGCCGGCGAGGGGGCAGTACTTC. This translates into CASSLSGPARGQYF.

On this clone: One end of the junction varies from germline; a read error may be responsible. The same CDR3 can be traced to other DNA sequences in this sample. This chain uses TRBV5-5 with TRBJ1-1; TRBD1 agrees at 7 bases. In germline, CDR1 is SGHKS, CDR2 YYEKEE (reference sequence). The CDR3 sequence is 17 residues long. CDR3 bases: TGTGCCAGCAGCCTGGGGACAGCGGTGGCCTGGAACACCGAAGCTTTCTTT. Translation: CASSLGTAVAWNTEAFF.

The rearrangement joins TRBV5-6 to TRBJ2-7; 7 bases are shared with TRBD1. The J segment lost 5 bases and the V segment lost 2 bases, leaving 10 bases of the junction unmatched. The CDR3 is 15 residues long. Germline assignment: CDR1 SGHDT and CDR2 YYEEEE. This chain's CDR3 is CASSFLQGWMDEQYF. The CDR3 nucleotides read TGTGCCAGCAGCTTTCTACAGGGGTGGATGGACGAGCAGTACTTC.